Listed here are 27 T cell receptor beta chains from one sample, sequenced in a study of T-cell reconstitution after alpha-beta-depleted transplantation in children. Unique molecular identifiers featured in how the TCRbeta library was prepared. One entry per CDR3 protein results from TCRdb running MiXCR on the PCR reads. The sample contains about 640,000 distinct CDR3 sequences, 10% to 15% of which appear only once. Sequencing was performed on PBMCs, mostly from graft donor cells, taken 360 days after TCRalphabeta/CD19-depleted stem cell transplant. These receptors were collected from a male patient younger than 18 who had a stem cell transplant for acute myeloid leukemia, so the T cells may come from the graft donor.

This clonotype was detected many times. The chain recombines TRBV7-9 with TRBJ2-3, with 8 bases aligning to TRBD2. The CDR3 covers 17 residues. V was pared by 2 bases and J by 2 bases, with 9 bases of the junction left unmatched. Germline assignment: CDR1 SEHNR and CDR2 FQNEAQ (reference sequence). The CDR3 sequence: CASSLRRTSSNTDTQYF. CDR3 coding DNA: TGTGCCAGCAGCTTAAGAAGGACTAGCTCTAACACAGATACGCAGTATTTT.

This clonotype was seen only a few times. The rearrangement joins TRBV12-3 or TRBV12-4 to TRBJ2-5; a weak D match, TRBD1 (5 bases). The V gene lost 3 bases and the J gene lost 5 bases, with 16 bases spanning the gap. This CDR3 spans 15 amino acids. The CDR3: CASSFGSLGPETQYF. CDR3 DNA: TGTGCCAGCAGTTTTGGGTCCTTGGGGCCGGAGACCCAGTACTTC.

This clonotype was observed many times. The chain has TRBV7-9 and TRBJ2-3; D uncertain. Germline lookup yields CDR1 SEHNR and CDR2 FQNEAQ (reference sequence). This CDR3 has 15 residues. Deletions cut 5 bases from V and 3 bases from J, with 15 bases between. The CDR3 region is CASSLEGLRTDTQYF. Here the CDR3 DNA reads TGTGCCAGCAGCCTGGAAGGGTTGAGGACAGATACGCAGTATTTT. The whole variable domain, remainder taken from reference TRBV7-9 and TRBJ2-3, is DTGVSQNPRHKITKRGQNVTFRCDPISEHNRLYWYRQTLGQGPEFLTYFQNEAQLEKSRLLSDRFSAERPKGSFSTLEIQRTEQGDSAMYLCASSLEGLRTDTQYFGPGTRLTVL.

This chain uses TRBV20-1 with TRBJ1-1, with a tentative D call TRBD1 (5 bases). V dropped 3 bases and J dropped 1 base, with 9 bases sitting between them. CDR3 length: 13 amino acids. Germline V CDR1 and CDR2: DFQATT, SNEGSKA (reference sequence). As DNA, the CDR3 is TGCAGTGCTAGGAGGCAGGGGAACACTGAAGCTTTCTTT. The encoded protein is CSARRQGNTEAFF.

This clonotype was recorded at least ten times. The chain employs TRBV29-1 and TRBJ2-3; maybe TRBD2 (7 bases). The germline CDR1 and CDR2 sequences are SQVTM and ANQGSEA. The length of the CDR3 is 13 residues. V lost 3 bases and J lost 4, with 11 bases in between. The CDR3 region is CSVESGTPDTQYF. DNA for the CDR3: TGCAGCGTTGAGAGCGGGACACCAGATACGCAGTATTTT.

This clonotype came up many times. This sequence joins TRBV27 and TRBJ2-7; D is uncertain. Trimming removed 5 bases from V and 3 bases from J, with 14 bases in between. Germline assignment: CDR1 MNHEY and CDR2 SMNVEV (reference sequence). The CDR3 runs to 14 residues. CDR3 nucleotides: TGTGCCAGCAGTCCGCTGGCTAGGCACTACGAGCAGTACTTC. Its translation: CASSPLARHYEQYF.

This clonotype showed up just a few times. This chain connects TRBV2 to TRBJ2-1; TRBD1 agrees at 12 bases. J gave up 8 bases and V 4 bases, and 6 bases lay outside the gene matches. Germline V gene data show CDR1 as SNHLY and CDR2 as FYNNEI. The CDR3 extends over 15 amino acids. The CDR3: CASSGDRGRVDEQFF. The CDR3 DNA reads as TGTGCCAGCAGTGGGGACAGGGGGCGCGTGGATGAGCAGTTCTTC.

This clonotype was found once. V gene TRBV29-1 combines with J gene TRBJ2-1; either TRBD1 or TRBD2 may fit D (5 bases each). The CDR3 runs 15 residues. The germline gives CDR1 SQVTM, CDR2 ANQGSEA. The V end lost 7 bases, the J end lost 3 bases, and 19 bases lay between the germline ends. The CDR3 bases are TGCAGCGCTGTTGCAGGGACGCTATTCTACAATGAGCAGTTCTTC. Encoded protein: CSAVAGTLFYNEQFF.

The J gene is TRBJ2-7, the V gene TRBV6-2 or TRBV6-3; 12 nucleotides line up with TRBD2. The junction had 7 bases not matched to a gene; V was cut back by 5 bases and J by 2 bases. The CDR3 sequence is 16 residues long. CDR1 and CDR2 (germline): MNHEY, SVGEGT. The chain's CDR3 is CASSPGLAGYTYEQYF. CDR3 sequence (DNA): TGTGCCAGCAGTCCCGGACTAGCGGGGTATACCTACGAGCAGTACTTC.

This clonotype was detected a few times. V gene TRBV11-1 combines with J gene TRBJ2-7; TRBD2 agrees at 10 bases. CDR3 length equals 17 residues. Losses at the gene ends were 5 bases for V and 2 bases for J; bases not matched to a gene: 12. CDR1 is SGHAT, CDR2 FQDESV, per germline (reference sequence). CDR3 nucleotide sequence: TGTGCCAGCAGCGCTCTAGCGGGAGTGCTCCTCCCCTACGAGCAGTACTTC. It encodes CASSALAGVLLPYEQYF. Based on the CDR3 plus reference TRBV11-1 and TRBJ2-7, the full variable domain is EAEVAQSPRYKITEKSQAVAFWCDPISGHATLYWYRQILGQGPELLVQFQDESVVDDSQLPKDRFSAERLKGVDSTLKIQPAELGDSAMYLCASSALAGVLLPYEQYFGPGTRLTVT.

In this sample, this clonotype turned up many times. The rearrangement uses TRBV29-1 and TRBJ2-7; weak D call: TRBD1 (6 bases). This CDR3 region has 11 residues. The V end was cut by 4 bases, the J end by 6 bases, with 10 bases between. Germline loops: CDR1 SQVTM, CDR2 ANQGSEA. The CDR3 is CSVVGAREQYF. The DNA for the CDR3 is TGCAGCGTTGTGGGGGCCCGCGAGCAGTACTTC.

The J gene is TRBJ2-5, the V gene TRBV5-1; D unresolved. V lost 8 bases and J 1 base, leaving 15 bases between the germline ends. Germline V gene sequence: CDR1 SGHRS, CDR2 YFSETQ. The CDR3 totals 14 residues. The CDR3: CASTETARQETQYF. CDR3 DNA: TGCGCCAGTACTGAGACGGCGCGCCAAGAGACCCAGTACTTC.

This chain joins TRBV7-6 and TRBJ2-3; unclear D gene. CDR1 and CDR2 (germline): SGHVS, FNYEAQ. The germline V and J ends were trimmed by 5 bases and 1 base, with 19 bases remaining between them. This CDR3 is 17 amino acids long. Here the CDR3 DNA reads TGTGCCAGCAGCAACCCCACCGGGCCCTTTGGCACAGATACGCAGTATTTT. Translating it yields CASSNPTGPFGTDTQYF.

In this sample, this clonotype turned up a few times. J is TRBJ2-7 and V is TRBV20-1; TRBD1 matches at 10 bases. The J segment lost 7 bases and the V segment lost 5 bases, leaving 14 bases of the junction unmatched. Per germline, CDR1 DFQATT and CDR2 SNEGSKA (reference sequence). The CDR3 is 15 residues long. CDR3 coding DNA: TGCAGTGCTGGACTTCCGGGACAGGGGATCAGGGAGCAGTACTTC. Protein product: CSAGLPGQGIREQYF.

This clonotype was found many times. This chain joins TRBV3-1 and TRBJ2-7; possible D gene TRBD2, 5 bases. Trimming shortened V by 4 bases and J by 7 bases, and 14 bases separated the two germline ends. The CDR3 sequence is 13 residues long. The germline V gene has CDR1 LGHDT and CDR2 YNNKEL (reference sequence). The CDR3 spells CASSPGRTGEQYF. The CDR3 DNA reads TGTGCCAGCAGCCCCGGACGGACGGGGGAGCAGTACTTC.

This clonotype was recorded a few times. The chain recombines TRBV30 with TRBJ2-1, with 7 bases lining up with TRBD2. The V and J ends lost 4 bases and 3 bases, in that order; junction bases with no gene match: 9. CDR1 is GTSNPN and CDR2 is SVGIG in the germline V gene (reference sequence). The CDR3 is 15 amino acids. The CDR3 DNA reads TGTGCCTGGACCACGGGGCGGGAGTTCTACAATGAGCAGTTCTTC. Translation: CAWTTGREFYNEQFF.

This chain links TRBV6-5 with TRBJ2-3; possibly TRBD2 for D (6 bases). The length of the CDR3 is 15 residues. The V gene's germline CDR1 is MNHEY and CDR2 SVGAGI. Trimming removed 0 bases from V and 9 bases from J, with 16 bases in between. The CDR3 region is CASSYSPSTSLTQYF. The CDR3 coding sequence is TGTGCCAGCAGTTACTCCCCCTCGACTAGTTTAACGCAGTATTTT.

This clonotype was counted between two and nine times. This chain links TRBV12-3 or TRBV12-4 with TRBJ2-7; the match to TRBD2 covers 10 bases. V was clipped by 4 bases and J by 6 bases; unmatched bases: 6. The CDR3 is 14 residues long. CDR3 bases: TGTGCCAGCAGTTGGCTAGCGGGAGCTGGCGAGCAGTACTTC. It encodes CASSWLAGAGEQYF.

This clonotype was counted ten times or more. The chain recombines TRBV28 with TRBJ2-7, with D possibly being TRBD1 (6 bases). The CDR3 is made up of 13 amino acids. Trimming removed 5 bases from V and 5 bases from J, with 13 bases in between. Germline CDR1 reads MDHEN; CDR2 reads SYDVKM. The CDR3 sequence: CASSPTDRNEQYF. DNA for the CDR3: TGTGCCAGCAGTCCCACGGACAGAAACGAGCAGTACTTC.

The rearrangement uses TRBV15 and TRBJ2-1; D is unresolved. Trimming cost V 6 bases and J 9 bases, with 12 bases left between them. The CDR3 sequence is 12 residues long. CDR1 is LNHNV, CDR2 YYDKDF, per germline (reference sequence). The CDR3 spells CATSPTFGEQFF. In DNA form, the CDR3 reads TGTGCCACCAGTCCTACCTTTGGTGAGCAGTTCTTC.

The rearrangement links TRBV28 to TRBJ1-6, with D possibly being TRBD1 (5 bases). CDR3 length: 14 residues. Deletions cut 5 bases from V and 13 bases from J, with 18 bases between. Germline CDR1 and CDR2: MDHEN and SYDVKM. CDR3 loop: CASSPRTRSGPLHF. The CDR3 nucleotides are TGTGCCAGCAGTCCCAGGACACGCTCGGGGCCCCTCCACTTT.

This clonotype was recorded at least ten times. This chain joins TRBV20-1 and TRBJ1-2, with 9 bases matching TRBD1. The V segment lost 6 bases and the J segment 4 bases; nucleotides outside the gene matches: 18. The CDR3 runs 17 residues. Germline CDR1 reads DFQATT; CDR2 reads SNEGSKA (reference sequence). The CDR3 spells CSALIPPDRGFTYGYTF. The CDR3 DNA follows: TGCAGTGCCCTCATTCCTCCTGACAGGGGGTTTACCTATGGCTACACCTTC.

In this sample, this clonotype turned up many times. The V and J genes are TRBV7-2 and TRBJ2-7; 11 bases line up with TRBD2. CDR3 size: 16 residues. Looked up from germline, CDR1 is SGHTA and CDR2 is FQGNSA. The J segment lost 2 bases and the V segment lost 1 base, leaving 4 bases of the junction unmatched. The CDR3 DNA follows: TGTGCCAGCAGCTTAGGGGGGACTAGCGGCACCTACGAGCAGTACTTC. It yields the protein CASSLGGTSGTYEQYF. Full variable domain (missing parts from reference TRBV7-2 and TRBJ2-7): GAGVSQSPSNKVTEKGKDVELRCDPISGHTALYWYRQSLGQGLEFLIYFQGNSAPDKSGLPSDRFSAERTGGSVSTLTIQRTQQEDSAVYLCASSLGGTSGTYEQYFGPGTRLTVT.

The chain's CDR3 is CASSQAKGEDQETQYF. CDR3 in DNA: TGTGCCAGCAGCCAAGCGAAAGGGGAGGATCAAGAGACCCAGTACTTC. This chain connects TRBV3-1 to TRBJ2-5; possibly TRBD2 for D (6 bases). The V end was cut by 1 base, the J end by 2 bases, with 14 bases between. This CDR3 comprises 16 residues. In germline, CDR1 is LGHDT, CDR2 YNNKEL (reference sequence).

This clonotype was observed a few times. The J gene is TRBJ2-1, the V gene TRBV3-1; 11 bases map to TRBD2. Germline trimming cut 7 bases from V and 9 bases from J; bases unmatched to any gene: 11. This CDR3 comprises 15 residues. Germline V CDR1 and CDR2: LGHDT, YNNKEL (reference sequence). CDR3 DNA: TGTGCCAGCACCCTTACTAGCGGGAGTAAAAGTGAGCAGTTCTTC. This gives the protein CASTLTSGSKSEQFF.

This clonotype was observed a few times. V is TRBV14 and J is TRBJ1-1; D possibly corresponds to TRBD1 (6 bases). The V end lost 0 bases, the J end lost 6 bases, and 14 bases lay between the germline ends. Germline V gene lookup returns CDR1 SGHDN and CDR2 FVKESK. The CDR3 sequence is 15 residues long. CDR3 residues: CASSQDPSGVSEAFF. DNA for the CDR3: TGTGCCAGCAGCCAAGATCCATCAGGGGTTTCTGAAGCTTTCTTT.

Ten or more counts support this clonotype. The V gene is TRBV4-3, the J gene TRBJ2-2; D not resolved. Germline V gives CDR1 LGHNA, CDR2 YSLEER. The CDR3 extends over 13 amino acids. The V gene lost 4 bases and the J gene lost 6 bases, with 9 bases spanning the gap. The CDR3 coding sequence is TGCGCCAGCAGCCCTCCTAAGGCCGGGGAGCTGTTTTTT. It specifies CASSPPKAGELFF.